This TCR beta chain comes out of a study of shared clonotypes between healthy human individuals. For the study at large: With ages of 18 to 49, the donors were a couple of women and a few men. Regarding the study as a whole: Estimated richness values were generally larger in naive subsets than in memory subsets.

J lost 1 base, V lost 1 base, and 7 bases had no gene match. There are 17 residues in the CDR3. The germline gives CDR1 LGHNA, CDR2 YNFKEQ. Concerning this clone: The antigen is undetermined.

Assay used: immunoSEQ multiplex PCR; TCRdb lists only in-frame clones, some missing. The sample includes more than 2 million clones, under 97% of them seen just once. Sample: naive CD4+ T cells sorted from blood. As to subset: CD45RA+ positively selected. The chain is built from TRBV4-2 and TRBJ2-7; 10 bases are shared with TRBD2. The receptor was derived from a man aged 18-30 years in good health. The DNA for the CDR3 is TGTGCCAGCAGCCAAGGTATTAGCGGGGGGCAATCCTACGAGCAGTACTTC. It codes for CASSQGISGGQSYEQYF.